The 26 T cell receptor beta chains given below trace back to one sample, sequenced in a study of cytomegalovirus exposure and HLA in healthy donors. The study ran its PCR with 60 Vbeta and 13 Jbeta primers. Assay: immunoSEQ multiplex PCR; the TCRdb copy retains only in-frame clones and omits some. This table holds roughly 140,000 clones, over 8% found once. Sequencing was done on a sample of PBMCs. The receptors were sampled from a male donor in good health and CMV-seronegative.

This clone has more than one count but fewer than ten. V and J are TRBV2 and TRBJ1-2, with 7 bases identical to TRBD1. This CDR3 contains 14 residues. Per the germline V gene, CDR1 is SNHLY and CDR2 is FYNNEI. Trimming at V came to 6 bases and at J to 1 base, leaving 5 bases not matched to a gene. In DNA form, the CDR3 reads TGTGCCAGCAGGGGGGGACAGATTAACTATGGCTACACCTTC. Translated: CASRGGQINYGYTF.

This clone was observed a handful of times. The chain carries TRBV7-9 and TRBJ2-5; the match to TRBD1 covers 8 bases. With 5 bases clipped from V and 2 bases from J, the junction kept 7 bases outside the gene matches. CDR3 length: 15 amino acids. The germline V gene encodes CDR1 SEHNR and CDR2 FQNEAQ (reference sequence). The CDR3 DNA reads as TGTGCCAGCAGCGAGACGGACAGGGATCAAGAGACCCAGTACTTC. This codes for CASSETDRDQETQYF.

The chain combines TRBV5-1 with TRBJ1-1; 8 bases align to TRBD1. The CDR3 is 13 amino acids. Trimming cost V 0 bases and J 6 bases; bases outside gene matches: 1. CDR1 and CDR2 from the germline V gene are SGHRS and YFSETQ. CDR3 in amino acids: CASSLEDRAEAFF. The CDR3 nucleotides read TGCGCCAGCAGCTTGGAGGACAGGGCTGAAGCTTTCTTT.

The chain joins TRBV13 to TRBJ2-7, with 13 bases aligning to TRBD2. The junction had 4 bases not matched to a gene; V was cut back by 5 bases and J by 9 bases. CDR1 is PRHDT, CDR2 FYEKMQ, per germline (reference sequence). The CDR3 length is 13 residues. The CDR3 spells CASSHTSGRGQYF. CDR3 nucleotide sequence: TGTGCCAGCAGCCACACTAGCGGGAGGGGGCAGTACTTC.

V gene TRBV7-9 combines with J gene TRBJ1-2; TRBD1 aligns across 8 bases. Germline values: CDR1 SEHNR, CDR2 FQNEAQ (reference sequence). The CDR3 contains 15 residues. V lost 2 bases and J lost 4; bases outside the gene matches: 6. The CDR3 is CASSLLPTGAYGYTF. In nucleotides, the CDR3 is TGTGCCAGCAGCTTACTACCGACAGGGGCCTATGGCTACACCTTC.

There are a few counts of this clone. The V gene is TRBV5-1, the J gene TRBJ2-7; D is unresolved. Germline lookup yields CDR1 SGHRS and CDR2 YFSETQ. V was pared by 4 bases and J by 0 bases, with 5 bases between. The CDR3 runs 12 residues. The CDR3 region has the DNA TGCGCCAGCAGCGCCAGCTCCTACGAGCAGTACTTC. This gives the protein CASSASSYEQYF.

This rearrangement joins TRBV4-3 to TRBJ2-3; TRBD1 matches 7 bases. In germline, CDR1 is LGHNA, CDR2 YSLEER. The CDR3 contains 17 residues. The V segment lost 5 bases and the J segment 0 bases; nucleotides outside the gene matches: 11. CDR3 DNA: TGCGCCAGCAGCATACCGGGACAGCAAGTTAGCACAGATACGCAGTATTTT. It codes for CASSIPGQQVSTDTQYF.

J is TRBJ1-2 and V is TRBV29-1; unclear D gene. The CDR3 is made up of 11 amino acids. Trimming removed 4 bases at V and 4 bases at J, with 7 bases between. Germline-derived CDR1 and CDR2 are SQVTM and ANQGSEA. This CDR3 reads CSVVGGYGYTF. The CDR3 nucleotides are TGCAGCGTTGTGGGAGGCTATGGCTACACCTTC. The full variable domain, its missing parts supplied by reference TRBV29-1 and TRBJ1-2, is SAVISQKPSRDICQRGTSLTIQCQVDSQVTMMFWYRQQPGQSLTLIATANQGSEATYESGFVIDKFPISRPNLTFSTLTVSNMSPEDSSIYLCSVVGGYGYTFGSGTRLTVV.

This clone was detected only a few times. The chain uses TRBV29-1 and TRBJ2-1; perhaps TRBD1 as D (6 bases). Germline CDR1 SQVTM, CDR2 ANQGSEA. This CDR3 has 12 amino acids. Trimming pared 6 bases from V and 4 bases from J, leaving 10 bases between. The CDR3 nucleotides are TGCAGCGTCGGACAGATTTACAATGAGCAGTTCTTC. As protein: CSVGQIYNEQFF.

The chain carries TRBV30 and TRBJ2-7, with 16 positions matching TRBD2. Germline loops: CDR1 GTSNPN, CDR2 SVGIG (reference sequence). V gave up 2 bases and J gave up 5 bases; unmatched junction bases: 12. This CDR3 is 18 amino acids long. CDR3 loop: CAWSPPGGTSGRVHEQYF. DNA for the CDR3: TGTGCCTGGAGTCCTCCTGGGGGGACTAGCGGGAGGGTCCACGAGCAGTACTTC.

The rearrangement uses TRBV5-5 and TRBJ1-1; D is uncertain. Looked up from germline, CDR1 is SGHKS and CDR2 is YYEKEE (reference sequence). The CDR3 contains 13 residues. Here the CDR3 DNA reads TGTGCGACGGGTATCCCGGGGAACACTGAAGCTTTCTTT. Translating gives CATGIPGNTEAFF.

The DNA of the CDR3 is TGTGCCAGCAGCCCAAGAGGGCTAGCGGGAGGGGTAGATACGCAGTATTTT. Its translation is CASSPRGLAGGVDTQYF. The chain is built from TRBV7-9 and TRBJ2-3; 12 nucleotides line up with TRBD2. V lost 5 bases, J lost 5 bases, and 11 bases stayed unmatched. The CDR3 loop spans 17 amino acids. Germline V gene sequence: CDR1 SEHNR, CDR2 FQNEAQ (reference sequence).

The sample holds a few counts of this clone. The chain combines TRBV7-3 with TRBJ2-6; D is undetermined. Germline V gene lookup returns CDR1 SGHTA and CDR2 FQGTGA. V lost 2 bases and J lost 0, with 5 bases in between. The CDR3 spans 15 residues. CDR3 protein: CASSLSISGANVLTF. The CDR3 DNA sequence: TGTGCCAGCAGCTTATCCATCTCTGGGGCCAACGTCCTGACTTTC.

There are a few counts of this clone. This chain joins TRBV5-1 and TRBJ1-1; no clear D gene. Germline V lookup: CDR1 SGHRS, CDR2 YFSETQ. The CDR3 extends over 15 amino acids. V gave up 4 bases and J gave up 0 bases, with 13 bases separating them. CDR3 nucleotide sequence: TGCGCCAGCAGCCCTGAGGAGGCAATGAACACTGAAGCTTTCTTT. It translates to CASSPEEAMNTEAFF.

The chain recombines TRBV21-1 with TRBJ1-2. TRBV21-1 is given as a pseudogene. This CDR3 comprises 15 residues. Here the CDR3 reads CASSKEGRENYGYTF. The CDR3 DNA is TGTGCCAGCAGCAAAGAGGGGCGGGAAAACTATGGCTACACCTTC.

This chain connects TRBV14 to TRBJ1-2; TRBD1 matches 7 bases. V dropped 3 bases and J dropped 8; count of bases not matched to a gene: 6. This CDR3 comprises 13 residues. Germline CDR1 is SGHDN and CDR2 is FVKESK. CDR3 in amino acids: CASSHSGQLGYTF. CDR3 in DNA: TGTGCCAGCAGCCACTCGGGACAGCTCGGCTACACCTTC.

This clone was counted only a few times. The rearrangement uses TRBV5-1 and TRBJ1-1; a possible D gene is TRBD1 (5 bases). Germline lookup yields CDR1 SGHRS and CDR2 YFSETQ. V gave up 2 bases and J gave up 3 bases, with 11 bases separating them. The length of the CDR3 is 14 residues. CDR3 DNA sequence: TGCGCCAGCAGCTTAAGTGGGGCCGACACTGAAGCTTTCTTT. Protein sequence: CASSLSGADTEAFF.

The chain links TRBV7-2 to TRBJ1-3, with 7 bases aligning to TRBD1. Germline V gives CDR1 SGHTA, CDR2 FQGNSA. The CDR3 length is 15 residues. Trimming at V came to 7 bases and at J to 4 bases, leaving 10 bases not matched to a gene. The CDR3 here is CASTPTGRGGNTIYF. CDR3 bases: TGTGCCAGCACCCCGACAGGGCGGGGAGGAAACACCATATATTTT.

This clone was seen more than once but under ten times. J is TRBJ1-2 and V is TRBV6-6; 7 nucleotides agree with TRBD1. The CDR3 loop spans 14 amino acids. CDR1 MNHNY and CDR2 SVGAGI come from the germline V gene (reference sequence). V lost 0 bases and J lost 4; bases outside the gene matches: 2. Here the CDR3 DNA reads TGTGCCAGCAGTTACTCCGACAGGGTCTATGGCTACACCTTC. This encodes CASSYSDRVYGYTF.

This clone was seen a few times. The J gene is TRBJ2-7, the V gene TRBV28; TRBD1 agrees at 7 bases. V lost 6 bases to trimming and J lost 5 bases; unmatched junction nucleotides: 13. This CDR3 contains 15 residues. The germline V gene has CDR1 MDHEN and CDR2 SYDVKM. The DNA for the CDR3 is TGTGCCAGCAGGCTTGGGCAGGGGGAAGAGAACGAGCAGTACTTC. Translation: CASRLGQGEENEQYF.

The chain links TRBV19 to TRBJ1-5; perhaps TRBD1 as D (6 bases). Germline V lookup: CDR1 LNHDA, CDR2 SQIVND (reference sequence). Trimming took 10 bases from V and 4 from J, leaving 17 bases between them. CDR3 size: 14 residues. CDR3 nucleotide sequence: TGTGCCACCGCACTCCGACAGGTTAATCAGCCCCAGCATTTT. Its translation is CATALRQVNQPQHF.

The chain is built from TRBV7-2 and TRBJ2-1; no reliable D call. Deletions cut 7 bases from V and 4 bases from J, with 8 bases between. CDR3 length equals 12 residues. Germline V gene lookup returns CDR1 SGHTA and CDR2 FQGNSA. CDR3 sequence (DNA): TGTGCCAGCATGTTTATATACAATGAGCAGTTCTTC. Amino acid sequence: CASMFIYNEQFF. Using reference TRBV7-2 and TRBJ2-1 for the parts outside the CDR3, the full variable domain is GAGVSQSPSNKVTEKGKDVELRCDPISGHTALYWYRQSLGQGLEFLIYFQGNSAPDKSGLPSDRFSAERTGGSVSTLTIQRTQQEDSAVYLCASMFIYNEQFFGPGTRLTVL.

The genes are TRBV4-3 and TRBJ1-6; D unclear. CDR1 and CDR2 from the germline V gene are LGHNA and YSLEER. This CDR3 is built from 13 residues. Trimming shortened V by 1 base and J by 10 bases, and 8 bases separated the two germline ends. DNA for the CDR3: TGCGCCAGCAGCCAAGGGAGAGGCTCACCCCTCCACTTT. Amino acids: CASSQGRGSPLHF.

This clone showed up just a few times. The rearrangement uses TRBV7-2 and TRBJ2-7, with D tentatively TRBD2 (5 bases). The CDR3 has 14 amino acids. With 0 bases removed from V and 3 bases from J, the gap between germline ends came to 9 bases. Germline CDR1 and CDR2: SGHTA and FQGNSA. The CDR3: CASSLAQTNYEQYF. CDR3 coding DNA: TGTGCCAGCAGCTTAGCCCAGACTAACTACGAGCAGTACTTC. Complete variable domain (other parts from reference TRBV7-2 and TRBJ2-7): GAGVSQSPSNKVTEKGKDVELRCDPISGHTALYWYRQSLGQGLEFLIYFQGNSAPDKSGLPSDRFSAERTGGSVSTLTIQRTQQEDSAVYLCASSLAQTNYEQYFGPGTRLTVT.

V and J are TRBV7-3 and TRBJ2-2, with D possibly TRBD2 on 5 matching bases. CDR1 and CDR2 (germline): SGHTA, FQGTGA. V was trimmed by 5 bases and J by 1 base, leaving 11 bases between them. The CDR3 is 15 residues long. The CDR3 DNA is TGTGCCAGCAGCCCCGGACTGATGAACACCGGGGAGCTGTTTTTT. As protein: CASSPGLMNTGELFF.

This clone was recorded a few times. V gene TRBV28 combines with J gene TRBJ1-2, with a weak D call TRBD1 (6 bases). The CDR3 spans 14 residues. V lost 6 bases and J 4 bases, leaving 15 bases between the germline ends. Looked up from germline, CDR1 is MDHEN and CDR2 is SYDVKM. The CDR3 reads CASSRLTGSYGYTF. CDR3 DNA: TGTGCCAGCAGCCGCCTGACAGGCAGCTATGGCTACACCTTC.